Following are 17 T cell receptor beta chains from one sample sequenced in a study of tumor and adjacent non-tumor tissue in lung cancer. No cell sorting was done before RNA was extracted from the tissue. TCRbeta libraries were built with three rounds of nested PCR, modified from ARM-PCR. In TCRdb, the multiplex PCR reads were re-called with MiXCR into one record per CDR3 protein. In the table there are 70,000 to 80,000 distinct CDR3 sequences, 72% of which are singletons. The sequenced sample was lung tumor tissue. The source is a woman aged 40 to 50 with non-small cell lung cancer.

This chain joins TRBV29-1 and TRBJ2-7; the D gene is possibly TRBD2 (6 bases). CDR1 is SQVTM and CDR2 is ANQGSEA in the germline V gene. Trimming pared 4 bases from V and 11 bases from J, leaving 15 bases between. The CDR3 covers 11 residues. CDR3 DNA: TGCAGCGTTGGGGACTTCTACGAAGAGTACTTC. The encoded protein is CSVGDFYEEYF.

This clonotype showed up many times. The gene calls are TRBV5-5 and TRBJ2-5; 7 bases line up with TRBD1. V was clipped by 4 bases and J by 0 bases; unmatched bases: 3. Germline V CDR1 and CDR2: SGHKS, YYEKEE (reference sequence). This CDR3 region has 14 residues. The CDR3 loop reads CASSRGQDQETQYF. As DNA, the CDR3 is TGTGCCAGCAGCCGTGGACAGGACCAAGAGACCCAGTACTTC.

Comments on this clonotype: A much more abundant neighbour one base away suggests this may be a read error. V and J are TRBV20-1 and TRBJ2-7; the D is unclear. Germline CDR1 is DFQATT and CDR2 is SNEGSKA (reference sequence). CDR3 size: 12 residues. The ends were cut back, 6 bases at V and 4 bases at J, with 13 bases in the middle. The CDR3 bases are TGCAGTGCCTCGAAAAATAAATACGAGCAGTACTTC. Residues: CSASKNKYEQYF.

This clonotype was seen many times. The CDR3 nucleotides read TGCGCCAGCAGCCGAGACAGCTACCCTAGCAATCAGCCCCAGCATTTT. It specifies CASSRDSYPSNQPQHF. V and J are TRBV4-1 and TRBJ1-5; tentative D call: TRBD1 (5 bases). Germline V gene data show CDR1 as MGHRA and CDR2 as YSYEKL. V was shortened by 4 bases and J by 0 bases, with 13 bases between the two germline ends. The CDR3 totals 16 residues.

The genes are TRBV7-9 and TRBJ1-2; no clear D gene. CDR1 is SEHNR and CDR2 is FQNEAQ in the germline V gene (reference sequence). The V end lost 5 bases, the J end lost 5 bases, and 9 bases lay between the germline ends. The CDR3 has 12 amino acids. CDR3 sequence: CASSAERYGYTF. As DNA, the CDR3 is TGTGCCAGCAGCGCAGAACGTTATGGCTACACCTTC.

Regarding this clonotype: At one of its ends the junction is not consistent with the germline gene, which may arise from a read error. The V and J genes are TRBV5-6 and TRBJ2-7; a possible D gene is TRBD2 (5 bases). The CDR3 runs 16 residues. Looked up from germline, CDR1 is SGHDT and CDR2 is YYEEEE. This chain's CDR3 is CANSLMRAQRVYEQYF. The DNA of the CDR3 is TGTGCCAACAGCTTAATGAGGGCCCAACGAGTATACGAGCAGTACTTC.

This clonotype appeared a few times. The chain links TRBV7-9 to TRBJ2-5; 11 nucleotides align to TRBD2. CDR1 and CDR2 (germline): SEHNR, FQNEAQ (reference sequence). This CDR3 has 20 residues. V lost 1 base and J lost 2; bases outside the gene matches: 15. The CDR3 sequence is CASSLGRFVAGGLGQETQYF. For the CDR3, the DNA is TGTGCCAGCAGCTTAGGGCGGTTTGTAGCGGGAGGGCTGGGGCAAGAGACCCAGTACTTC.

The chain carries TRBV6-1 and TRBJ2-7, with D tentatively TRBD1 (6 bases). This CDR3 spans 15 amino acids. Germline lookup yields CDR1 MNHNS and CDR2 SASEGT. Trimming removed 4 bases at V and 0 bases at J, with 13 bases between. CDR3 amino acids: CASSAGVGASYEQYF. The CDR3, as DNA: TGTGCCAGCAGTGCAGGAGTGGGGGCCTCCTACGAGCAGTACTTC.

This clonotype was seen once. This may stem from a read error, because a much larger clone lies one nucleotide away. The CDR3 nucleotides are TGTGCCAACAGTGATCGGTCAGATGCGCAGTATTTT. It codes for CANSDRSDAQYF. The V call is TRBV12-3 or TRBV12-4, the J call TRBJ2-3, with unresolved D. The CDR3 has 12 residues.

This clonotype occurred once. The CDR3 does not close with the conserved phenylalanine or tryptophan, likely indicating a read error. This rearrangement joins TRBV6-5 to TRBJ1-1; D uncertain. The CDR3 spans 13 residues. Per the germline V gene, CDR1 is MNHEY and CDR2 is SVGAGI. The V end lost 2 bases, the J end lost 6 bases, and 10 bases lay between the germline ends. The CDR3, as DNA: TGTGCCAGCAGTTACATGGCGGCTCCTGAAGCTTTCCTT. This translates into CASSYMAAPEAFL.

The rearrangement links TRBV6-5 to TRBJ2-1; 7 bases line up with TRBD2. V was pared by 5 bases and J by 10 bases, with 14 bases of the junction left unmatched. The germline gives CDR1 MNHEY, CDR2 SVGAGI. The CDR3 has 15 amino acids. CDR3 sequence reads: CASSRWTGEGIEQFF. CDR3 DNA: TGTGCCAGCAGTCGCTGGACGGGGGAGGGCATAGAGCAGTTCTTC.

This chain links TRBV29-1 with TRBJ1-1, with 7 bases identical to TRBD1. J lost 6 bases, V lost 8 bases, and 15 bases had no gene match. The germline V gene has CDR1 SQVTM and CDR2 ANQGSEA. This CDR3 region has 14 residues. Written as DNA, the CDR3 is TGCAGCATCGGTAGGTCAGGGGGTGACTCTGAAGCTTTCTTT. Translating gives CSIGRSGGDSEAFF.

The chain couples TRBV29-1 to TRBJ2-1; possible D gene TRBD2, 6 bases. The germline V gene encodes CDR1 SQVTM and CDR2 ANQGSEA. V was cut by 4 bases and J by 16 bases, with 20 bases left in between. The CDR3 length is 12 residues. The CDR3: CSVVRGGGEHFF. CDR3 nucleotide sequence: TGCAGCGTTGTGAGGGGCGGCGGGGAACACTTCTTC.

The chain combines TRBV5-1 with TRBJ1-1, with a possible D match to TRBD1 (6 bases). V was pared by 4 bases and J by 2 bases, with 21 bases between. Germline CDR1 is SGHRS and CDR2 is YFSETQ. CDR3 length: 17 residues. The CDR3 region is CASSMGGIRGQNTEAFF. As DNA, the CDR3 is TGCGCCAGCAGCATGGGCGGGATCAGGGGCCAAAACACTGAAGCTTTCTTT.

About this clonotype itself: The CDR3 does not end in the conserved phenylalanine or tryptophan, so this is likely a read error. This rearrangement joins TRBV7-9 to TRBJ2-5; tentative D call: TRBD1 (6 bases). The germline V and J ends were trimmed by 3 bases and 5 bases, with 28 bases remaining between them. The CDR3 runs to 19 residues. Per the germline V gene, CDR1 is SEHNR and CDR2 is FQNEAQ (reference sequence). The DNA of the CDR3 is TGTGCCAGCAGCTTGATCGGGCGTCGCGGACAGCTAATCGGGGAGACCCAGTACATC. It yields the protein CASSLIGRRGQLIGETQYI.

The chain joins TRBV11-3 to TRBJ2-7; D may match TRBD1 or TRBD2 (5 bases each). Germline CDR1 reads SGHNT; CDR2 reads YENEEA. V lost 6 bases and J lost 5, with 20 bases in between. The CDR3 contains 15 residues. The CDR3 reads CASSFPQEAINEQYF. CDR3 coding DNA: TGTGCCAGCAGTTTCCCACAGGAGGCTATCAACGAGCAGTACTTC.

The chain is built from TRBV11-1 and TRBJ2-1; D not resolved. The V gene's germline CDR1 is SGHAT and CDR2 FQDESV (reference sequence). This CDR3 comprises 13 residues. Trimming left V 2 bases short and J 16 bases short, with 18 bases between. The CDR3 loop is CASSLHWAWDHFF. In nucleotides, the CDR3 is TGTGCCAGCAGCTTACACTGGGCATGGGATCATTTCTTC.